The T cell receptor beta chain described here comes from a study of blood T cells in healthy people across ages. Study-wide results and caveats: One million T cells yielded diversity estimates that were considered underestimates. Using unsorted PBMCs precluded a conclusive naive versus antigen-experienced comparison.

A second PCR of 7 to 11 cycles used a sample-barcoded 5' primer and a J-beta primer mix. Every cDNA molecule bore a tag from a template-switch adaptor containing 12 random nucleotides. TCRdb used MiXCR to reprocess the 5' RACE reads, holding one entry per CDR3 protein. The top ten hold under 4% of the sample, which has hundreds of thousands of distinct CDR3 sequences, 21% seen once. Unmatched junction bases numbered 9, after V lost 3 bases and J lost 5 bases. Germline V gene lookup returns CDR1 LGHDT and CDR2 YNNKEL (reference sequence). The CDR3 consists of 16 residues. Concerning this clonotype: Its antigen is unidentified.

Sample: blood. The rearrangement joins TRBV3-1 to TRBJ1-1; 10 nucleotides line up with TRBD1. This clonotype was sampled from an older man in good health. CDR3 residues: CASSQRDRGHKTEAFF. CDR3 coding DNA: TGTGCCAGCAGCCAGCGGGACAGGGGACATAAAACTGAAGCTTTCTTT. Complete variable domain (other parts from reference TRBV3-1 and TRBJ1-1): DTAVSQTPKYLVTQMGNDKSIKCEQNLGHDTMYWYKQDSKKFLKIMFSYNNKELIINETVPNRFSPKSPDKAHLNLHINSLELGDSAVYFCASSQRDRGHKTEAFFGQGTRLTVV.